This TCR beta chain stems from a study of blood T cell repertoires in COVID-19. Overall study context: Spain, Italy and the United States supplied samples that represented acute and convalescent COVID-19. In each case, the material was cDNA or gDNA derived from T cells, B-cell-depleted T cells, or PBMCs.

This clone was detected a few times. Original processing methods: Reference gene primer amplification gave estimated nucleated cell counts. This table comes from immunoSEQ multiplex PCR, and its TCRdb copy is limited to in-frame clones, with some not included. The V and J calls and clone size were taken over from that table, and D and trimming were inferred from the DNA. The table has some 80,000 clones, under 90% seen once; the top ten hold about 2.5%. CDR1 is SGHRS and CDR2 is YFSETQ in the germline V gene. With 4 bases clipped from V and 7 bases from J, the junction kept 4 bases outside the gene matches. The CDR3 is made up of 14 amino acids.

Sequenced sample: peripheral blood. The chain is built from TRBV5-1 and TRBJ1-6, with 8 nucleotides matching TRBD1. The source is a human donor in a cohort sampled during active COVID-19. The CDR3 coding sequence is TGCGCCAGCAGCCAACAGGGGGAGAATTCACCCCTCCACTTT. Translating gives CASSQQGENSPLHF.